The 14 T cell receptor beta chains below come from one sample, sequenced in a study of T cell repertoires in cytomegalovirus infection. MiXCR was run by TCRdb on the reads, yielding one entry per CDR3 protein. Here the sample spans about 230,000 distinct CDR3 sequences, 6% to 8% being singletons. Source material: PBMCs. Receptors were obtained from a human donor in good health (CMV status not recorded). Some clones in this sample may be carry-over from other donors' samples.

This clonotype came up many times. The chain uses TRBV28 and TRBJ2-7; D is uncertain. The germline V and J ends were trimmed by 3 bases and 0 bases, with 9 bases remaining between them. Per the germline V gene, CDR1 is MDHEN and CDR2 is SYDVKM. The CDR3 spans 14 residues. The CDR3 nucleotides read TGTGCCAGCAGTTTTGACGCTAGCTCCTACGAGCAGTACTTC. Amino acids: CASSFDASSYEQYF.

This clonotype was seen many times. The chain carries TRBV7-9 and TRBJ2-6; possible D gene TRBD2, 6 bases. Germline loops: CDR1 SEHNR, CDR2 FQNEAQ (reference sequence). The ends were cut back, 5 bases at V and 3 bases at J, with 11 bases in the middle. This CDR3 contains 15 residues. The CDR3 bases are TGTGCCAGCAGCCCACTGCGGGGTGGGGCCAACGTCCTGACTTTC. Encoded protein: CASSPLRGGANVLTF.

This clonotype was seen at least ten times. The V and J genes are TRBV5-5 and TRBJ2-2; tentatively, D is TRBD1 or TRBD2 (5 bases each). V was pared by 2 bases and J by 6 bases, with 17 bases between. Germline CDR1 and CDR2: SGHKS and YYEKEE (reference sequence). CDR3 size: 16 residues. This chain's CDR3 is CASSFERGGKAGELFF. CDR3 DNA sequence: TGTGCCAGCAGCTTTGAGCGTGGGGGAAAGGCCGGGGAGCTGTTTTTT.

This clonotype was counted many times. The chain couples TRBV6-5 to TRBJ2-5; 15 nucleotides match TRBD2. This CDR3 is built from 21 residues. The V gene end was trimmed by 0 bases and the J gene end by 1 base; junction bases not matched to a gene: 12. Germline V gene data show CDR1 as MNHEY and CDR2 as SVGAGI. This CDR3 is CASSYSSDRGLAGGTQETQYF. The DNA of the CDR3 is TGTGCCAGCAGTTACTCGTCGGACAGGGGACTAGCGGGGGGAACCCAAGAGACCCAGTACTTC.

This clonotype was seen ten or more times. The rearrangement uses TRBV11-1 and TRBJ2-1, with D tentatively TRBD2 (5 bases). Germline V gene sequence: CDR1 SGHAT, CDR2 FQDESV (reference sequence). Trimming removed 6 bases at V and 10 bases at J, with 16 bases between. This CDR3 is 13 amino acids long. The CDR3 nucleotides are TGTGCCAGCAGTTACACACCCTCGGGGGAGCAGTTCTTC. It codes for CASSYTPSGEQFF.

This clonotype was detected ten times or more. This chain links TRBV6-2 or TRBV6-3 with TRBJ1-5; no reliable D call. The CDR3 totals 15 residues. Germline lookup yields CDR1 MNHEY and CDR2 SVGEGT. The V and J ends lost 0 bases and 4 bases respectively, with 10 bases between them. The CDR3 loop reads CASSYSALENQPQHF. The CDR3 nucleotides are TGTGCCAGCAGTTACTCAGCCTTGGAGAATCAGCCCCAGCATTTT.

This clonotype was counted a few times. The CDR3 spells CASSYEVSPLHF. As DNA, the CDR3 is TGTGCCAGCAGTTACGAAGTTTCACCCCTCCACTTT. V and J are TRBV6-6 and TRBJ1-6; D is ambiguous. Trimming took 2 bases from V and 9 from J, leaving 5 bases between them. The CDR3 totals 12 residues. Germline V CDR1 and CDR2: MNHNY, SVGAGI (reference sequence).

Concerning this clonotype itself: A much larger clone sits a single nucleotide away, making a read error possible. This chain connects TRBV30 to TRBJ1-1, with D hard to call. Germline V gene data show CDR1 as GTSNPN and CDR2 as SVGIG (reference sequence). The CDR3 contains 13 residues. V was shortened by 5 bases and J by 0 bases, with 10 bases between the two germline ends. The CDR3 DNA reads TGTGCCTGGGGGAGTGGCCTGAACACTGAAGCTTTCTTT. It encodes CAWGSGLNTEAFF.

In this sample, this clonotype turned up many times. The chain couples TRBV7-2 to TRBJ1-4; maybe TRBD1 (5 bases). The CDR3 is made up of 21 amino acids. V dropped 2 bases and J dropped 0 bases, with 25 bases sitting between them. Germline V CDR1 and CDR2: SGHTA, FQGNSA. CDR3 amino acids: CASSLTARDADLIATNEKLFF. The DNA of the CDR3 is TGTGCCAGCAGCTTAACAGCTCGGGACGCAGACCTTATTGCAACTAATGAAAAACTGTTTTTT.

This clonotype was counted ten times or more. The genes are TRBV7-2 and TRBJ1-5; D is undetermined. Germline V gene data show CDR1 as SGHTA and CDR2 as FQGNSA. Between the trimmed V and J ends, which lost 5 bases and 5 bases, there was a span of 19 bases. This CDR3 has 16 amino acids. The CDR3 DNA follows: TGTGCCAGCAGCCCGCCCGGAGTCGGCGCTCATCAGCCCCAGCATTTT. It encodes CASSPPGVGAHQPQHF.

Many counts were recorded for this clonotype. The chain carries TRBV12-3 or TRBV12-4 and TRBJ2-3, with D perhaps TRBD1 (5 bases). CDR3 size: 15 residues. Trimming cost V 10 bases and J 0 bases, with 17 bases left between them. The CDR3 spells CATRPQQVSTDTQYF. The CDR3 bases are TGTGCCACACGCCCACAACAGGTTAGCACAGATACGCAGTATTTT.

This clonotype was picked up many times. The chain recombines TRBV11-3 with TRBJ1-1; D is possibly TRBD1 (6 bases). V was cut by 5 bases and J by 4 bases, with 11 bases left in between. Germline V gene data show CDR1 as SGHNT and CDR2 as YENEEA. CDR3 length: 13 amino acids. This chain's CDR3 is CASSQGLSTEAFF. CDR3 nucleotide sequence: TGTGCCAGCAGCCAGGGGTTGAGCACTGAAGCTTTCTTT.

This clonotype was observed at least ten times. The chain carries TRBV14 and TRBJ2-5; D is possibly TRBD2 (6 bases). V was shortened by 0 bases and J by 5 bases, with 19 bases between the two germline ends. Germline-derived CDR1 and CDR2 are SGHDN and FVKESK. The CDR3 totals 17 residues. The CDR3 DNA follows: TGTGCCAGCAGCCAAGATCAGCGCGGGGCGCGATGGGAGACCCAGTACTTC. As protein: CASSQDQRGARWETQYF.

Comment on this clonotype: One junction end does not reproduce the germline sequence, and a read error may be involved. The chain links TRBV9 to TRBJ1-2; TRBD1 is a possible D gene (6 bases). The CDR3 is made up of 14 amino acids. CDR1 SGDLS and CDR2 YYNGEE come from the germline V gene. CDR3: CASSVGLSMGGYTF. DNA for the CDR3: TGTGCCAGCAGCGTAGGATTGAGTATGGGGGGCTATACCTTC.